The clone carrying this TCR beta chain was recorded a few times. The antigen is undetermined. Germline V CDR1 and CDR2: WNHNN, SYGVQD (reference sequence). With 2 bases clipped from V and 0 bases from J, the junction kept 0 bases outside the gene matches. The CDR3 runs 15 residues. Treatment of any kind had been given to no patient before thyroid surgery. These data are taken from a study of metastatic and nonmetastatic thyroid tumors. At the level of the study: Samples came from malignant and benign thyroid patients, and repertoires were compared across blood and tumor or nodule tissue.

TCRdb reassembled clones from the PCR reads with MiXCR. The table shows over 9,500 clones, with approximately 30% occurring only once. Study results and limitations: It was reported that TCR beta diversity was significantly higher in malignant thyroid tumors than benign nodules, in blood and tumor.

The TCR originated in a male donor with papillary thyroid cancer or a benign thyroid nodule (not recorded which). Some clones in this sample may be carry-over from other donors' samples. V is TRBV10-1 and J is TRBJ2-7; 11 bases agree with TRBD1. The sequenced material came from tumor tissue. The CDR3 DNA follows: TGCGCCAGCAGTGAGGGACAGGGGGCCTCCTACGAGCAGTACTTC. This sequence encodes CASSEGQGASYEQYF.